These T cell receptor beta chains were read from a single sample in a study of T cells in Graves' hyperthyroidism and ophthalmopathy. Via MiXCR, TCRdb re-called the multiplex PCR reads, giving one row per CDR3 protein. The table lists over 250,000 distinct CDR3 sequences, roughly 13% of them singletons. Sequences were obtained from blood. The receptors come from a woman in her forties with Graves' ophthalmopathy. The CDR3 runs from the conserved cysteine through the conserved F or W. The order of the fields is D gene, CDR3 length, J gene, V gene, clone size, CDR3 protein, CDR3 DNA. D genes are given only for firm matches. Expanded clones are given a class, and other clones once, few, many or no size at all.

-,15,TRBJ1-1,TRBV6-5,few,CASSYSYPANTEAFF,TGTGCCAGCAGTTACTCCTATCCAGCGAACACTGAAGCTTTCTTT
-,13,TRBJ2-4,TRBV7-9,many,CASSSGAKNIQYF,TGTGCCAGCAGCTCAGGGGCCAAAAACATTCAGTACTTC
TRBD1,15,TRBJ2-2,TRBV10-3,-,CAISGTGTNTGELFF,TGTGCCATCAGTGGGACAGGGACGAACACCGGGGAGCTGTTTTTT
-,16,TRBJ2-2,TRBV19,-,CASSSRAGLNTGELFF,TGTGCCAGTAGTAGCAGGGCAGGGCTTAACACCGGGGAGCTGTTTTTT
TRBD1,13,TRBJ1-2,TRBV2,many,CARRDRGLVGYTF,TGTGCCAGGCGGGACAGGGGGCTCGTTGGCTACACCTTC
TRBD1,19,TRBJ2-1,TRBV25-1,few,CASSPSRDRVRMILGEQFF,TGTGCCAGCAGTCCGTCCCGGGACAGGGTTCGAATGATATTGGGTGAGCAGTTCTTC
-,15,TRBJ2-7,TRBV20-1,few,CSARDPRGPTYEQYF,TGCAGTGCTAGAGATCCTCGCGGCCCTACCTACGAGCAGTACTTC
-,14,TRBJ1-5,TRBV28,many,CASSLRRLSQPQHF,TGTGCCAGCAGTTTAAGGAGGTTGTCTCAGCCCCAGCATTTT
TRBD2,14,TRBJ2-1,TRBV19,-,CASSRTSGSNEQFF,TGTGCCAGTAGCAGGACTAGCGGGAGTAATGAGCAGTTCTTC
-,13,TRBJ1-2,TRBV6-1,many,CASRPGQYYGYTF,TGTGCCAGCAGACCCGGACAGTACTATGGCTACACCTTC